Listed below are T cell receptor beta chains from one sample, sequenced in a study of cytomegalovirus exposure and HLA in healthy donors. The data were produced by immunoSEQ multiplex PCR, yet TCRdb's version contains in-frame clones alone and is incomplete. The sample yields about 200,000 clones, of which the top ten take up about 1.1%. The sample taken for sequencing was PBMCs. These TCRs come from a girl aged 2 to 9 in good health and CMV-seropositive. Both conserved end residues are part of each CDR3. A D gene is named only where the DNA matches it firmly.

v_gene	d_gene	j_gene	CDR3nt	CDR3aa
TRBV28	.	TRBJ1-2	TGTGCCAGCAGTACAGGGAAGGAAGGCTACACCTTC	CASSTGKEGYTF
TRBV2	TRBD2	TRBJ2-1	TGTGCCAGCAGGGGACTATCCAATGAGCAGTTCTTC	CASRGLSNEQFF
TRBV19	.	TRBJ2-7	TGTGCCAGTAGTATAGGGACAAGCTCCTACGAGCAGTACTTC	CASSIGTSSYEQYF
TRBV6-5	.	TRBJ1-1	TGTGCCAGCGGCGGGGCCATGAACACTGAAGCTTTCTTT	CASGGAMNTEAFF
TRBV5-4	.	TRBJ1-2	TGTGCCAGCAGCTTGGACGGGGGGTCCGTGAACTCGTATGGCTACACCTTC	CASSLDGGSVNSYGYTF
TRBV11-2	.	TRBJ2-1	TGTGCCAGCAGCGCTTCCCAACTAACCAATGAGCAGTTCTTC	CASSASQLTNEQFF
TRBV2	.	TRBJ1-5	TGTGCCAGCATCGGAATCGGGGGGAAGGGCAATCAGCCCCAGCATTTT	CASIGIGGKGNQPQHF
TRBV27	.	TRBJ1-6	TGTGCCAGCAGCAACAGGCCCTCCTATAATTCACCCCTCCACTTT	CASSNRPSYNSPLHF
TRBV5-1	.	TRBJ2-7	TGCGCCAGCAGCTTAGGAGACGAGCAGTACTTC	CASSLGDEQYF
TRBV6-6	TRBD2	TRBJ2-7	TGTGCCAGCAGCCCCCCGGGTAGCGGGAGGCCTTACGAGCAGTACTTC	CASSPPGSGRPYEQYF
TRBV7-2	.	TRBJ2-1	TGTGCCAGCAGCACAATGGGGGGAGCTTCCTACAATGAGCAGTTCTTC	CASSTMGGASYNEQFF
TRBV7-9	TRBD1	TRBJ2-1	TGTGCCAGCAGCTCACCGGGGGGACAGGGGCGCAATGAGCAGTTCTTC	CASSSPGGQGRNEQFF
TRBV29-1	TRBD2	TRBJ2-5	TGCAGCGTTGTATACCCCTTTGGACTAGCGGGAGGGGGGATGGGAGAGACCCAGTACTTC	CSVVYPFGLAGGGMGETQYF
TRBV10-3	.	TRBJ2-7	TGTGCCTCTTGCGCCTCCTACGAGCAGTACTTC	CASCASYEQYF
TRBV2	TRBD1	TRBJ1-1	TGTGCCAGCAGTCCGACCTTGGGACAGGGTATCAACACTGAAGCTTTCTTT	CASSPTLGQGINTEAFF
TRBV5-1	TRBD1	TRBJ2-5	TGCGCCAGCAGTCGGTTGGACAGGGCGGGGACCCAGTACTTC	CASSRLDRAGTQYF
TRBV5-1	.	TRBJ1-5	TGCGCCAGCAGCTTGATATGGGGGCAAGGTCAGCCCCAGCATTTT	CASSLIWGQGQPQHF
TRBV28	.	TRBJ1-2	TGTGCCAGCAGGGGGGCGGATGGCTACACCTTC	CASRGADGYTF
TRBV21-1	.	TRBJ1-5	TGTGCCAAATCCTTCGGGTATAGCAATCAGCCCCAGCATTTT	CAKSFGYSNQPQHF
TRBV5-4	TRBD1	TRBJ2-5	TGTGCCAGCACCTCACAGGGGTGGGAGACCCAGTACTTC	CASTSQGWETQYF
TRBV5-6	TRBD2	TRBJ2-7	TGTGCCAGCAGCCCCGGGACTAGCGGCTACGAGCAGTACTTC	CASSPGTSGYEQYF
TRBV5-1	TRBD2	TRBJ2-5	TGCGCCAGCAGCTCCTTAGCGGGAGGGCCGTCAGAGACCCAGTACTTC	CASSSLAGGPSETQYF